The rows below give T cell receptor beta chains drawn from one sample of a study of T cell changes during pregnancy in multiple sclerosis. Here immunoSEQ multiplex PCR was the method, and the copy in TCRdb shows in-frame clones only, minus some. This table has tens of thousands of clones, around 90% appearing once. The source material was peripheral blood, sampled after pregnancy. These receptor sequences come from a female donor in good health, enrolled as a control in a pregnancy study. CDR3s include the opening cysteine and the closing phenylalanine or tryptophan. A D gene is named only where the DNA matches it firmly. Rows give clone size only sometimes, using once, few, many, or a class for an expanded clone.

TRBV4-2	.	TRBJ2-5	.	TGTGCCAGCAGCCAAGATAGACTAGAGGCAGAGACCCAGTACTTC	CASSQDRLEAETQYF
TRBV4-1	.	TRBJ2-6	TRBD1	TGCGCCAGCAGTCTAACTAGAATACCAGGGACAGGAAGGGCTGGGGCCAACGTCCTGACTTTC	CASSLTRIPGTGRAGANVLTF
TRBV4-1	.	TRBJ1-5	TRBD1	TGCGCCAGCAGTCTCGGACAGGTCAATCAGCCCCAGCATTTT	CASSLGQVNQPQHF
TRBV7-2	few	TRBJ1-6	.	TGTGCCAGCAGCGCGTATCCTTCACCCCTCCACTTT	CASSAYPSPLHF
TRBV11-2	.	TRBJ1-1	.	TGTGCCAGCAGCTTAGGGGGGGGTGAAGCTTTCTTT	CASSLGGGEAFF
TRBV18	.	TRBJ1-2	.	TGTGCCAGCTCACCCCTCGTCCCGGGGTCGGGGTATGGCTACACCTTC	CASSPLVPGSGYGYTF
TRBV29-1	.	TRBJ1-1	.	TGCAGCGTTGAGAAAAAAGGGGCCGCGAACACTGAAGCTTTCTTT	CSVEKKGAANTEAFF
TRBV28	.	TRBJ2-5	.	TGTGCCAGCTTTCAGGAGGGAGAGACCCAGTACTTC	CASFQEGETQYF
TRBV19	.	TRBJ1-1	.	TGTGCCAGTAGTCCAGGACTGCAGAACACTGAAGCTTTCTTT	CASSPGLQNTEAFF
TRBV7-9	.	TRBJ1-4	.	TGTGCCAGCAGCGTAGGGACTCAGGGGCCTGAAAAACTGTTTTTT	CASSVGTQGPEKLFF
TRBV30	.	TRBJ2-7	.	TGTGCCTGGAGTGTAATAGGGGCCTACGAGCAGTACTTC	CAWSVIGAYEQYF
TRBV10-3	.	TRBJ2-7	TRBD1	TGTGCCATCAGTGAGCCAACCGGGACAGGGTACGAGCAGTACTTC	CAISEPTGTGYEQYF
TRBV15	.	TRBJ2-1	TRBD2	TGTGCCACCAGCACTCGGACTAGCGGGAGCTTTTACAATGAGCAGTTCTTC	CATSTRTSGSFYNEQFF
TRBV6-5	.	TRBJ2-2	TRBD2	TGTGCCAGCAGTTACTCGTTCCTAGCGGGGACCGGGGAGCTGTTTTTT	CASSYSFLAGTGELFF
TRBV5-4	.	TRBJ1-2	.	TGTGCCAGCAGCTTCGGACAGCTGGATCTCTATGGCTACACCTTC	CASSFGQLDLYGYTF
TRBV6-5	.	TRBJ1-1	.	TGTGCCAGCAGCCCGACACAGAACACTGAAGCTTTCTTT	CASSPTQNTEAFF
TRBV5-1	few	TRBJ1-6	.	TGCGCCAGCAGCTTGGGGACACGGAATAATTCACCCCTCCACTTT	CASSLGTRNNSPLHF
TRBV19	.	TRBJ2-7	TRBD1	TGTGCCAGTAGTGATCGGGACAGGGGGAGGATCGAGCAGTACTTC	CASSDRDRGRIEQYF
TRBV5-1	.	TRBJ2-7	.	TGCGCCAGCAGCTTGGGCAGGGCGTCCGAGCAGTACTTC	CASSLGRASEQYF
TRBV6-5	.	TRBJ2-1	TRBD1	TGTGCCAGCAGAGACAGGGGGCTTCACGCCAATGAGCAGTTCTTC	CASRDRGLHANEQFF
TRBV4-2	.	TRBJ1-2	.	TGTGCCAGCAGCCAAGGTGCCCTGAGCTTAGGCTACACCTTC	CASSQGALSLGYTF
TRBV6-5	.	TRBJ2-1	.	TGTGCCAGCAGTTACTCGAGGTGGCCTCGTGGCAATGAGCAGTTCTTC	CASSYSRWPRGNEQFF
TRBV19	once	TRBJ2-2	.	TGTGCCAGTAGTTTCCTTGTAGGGGTCCCCGGGGAGCTGTTTTTT	CASSFLVGVPGELFF
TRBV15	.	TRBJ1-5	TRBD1	TGTGCCACCAGCCTTGACAGGGGGCGTAGTCAGCCCCAGCATTTT	CATSLDRGRSQPQHF
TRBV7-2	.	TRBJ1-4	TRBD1	TGTGCCAGCAGCACCGCCGGGACAGTTTATGAAAAACTGTTTTTT	CASSTAGTVYEKLFF
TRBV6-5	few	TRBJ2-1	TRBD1	TGTGCCAGCAGTCAAAACAGGGGGCGCTATGAGCAGTTCTTC	CASSQNRGRYEQFF
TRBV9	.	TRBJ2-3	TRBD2	TGTGCCAGCAGGGCTAGCGGGGGTGGAGATACGCAGTATTTT	CASRASGGGDTQYF
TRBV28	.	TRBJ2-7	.	TGTGCCAGCAGTCGACTAGGTACCTACGAGCAGTACTTC	CASSRLGTYEQYF
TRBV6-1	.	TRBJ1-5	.	TGTGCCAGCCGGCGGGCAGATAGCAATCAGCCCCAGCATTTT	CASRRADSNQPQHF
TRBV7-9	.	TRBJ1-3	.	TGTGCCCAGGGCACCTCTGGAAACACCATATATTTT	CAQGTSGNTIYF
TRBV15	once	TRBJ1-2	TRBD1	TGTGCCACCAGCAGGGTCGAACCGGGACAGGGGGTTTATGGCTACACCTTC	CATSRVEPGQGVYGYTF
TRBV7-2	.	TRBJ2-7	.	TGTGCCAGCAGCCTACGGGACTCCCTAAGCTCCTACGAGCAGTACTTC	CASSLRDSLSSYEQYF
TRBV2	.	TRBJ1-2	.	TGTGCCAGCAGTGTACAGGGCCATAACTATGGCTACACCTTC	CASSVQGHNYGYTF
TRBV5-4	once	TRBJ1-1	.	TGTGCCAGCACCGGCCGGAGGCCAACTGAAGCTTTCTTT	CASTGRRPTEAFF
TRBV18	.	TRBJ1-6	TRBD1	TGTGCCAGCTCACTTGGGGTTGACAGGGGCACCCTCCACTTT	CASSLGVDRGTLHF
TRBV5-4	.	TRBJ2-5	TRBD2	TGTGCCAGCTCGGGGGGGACGGGGTGGGCCCAAGAGACCCAGTACTTC	CASSGGTGWAQETQYF
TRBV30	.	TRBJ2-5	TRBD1	TGTGCCTGGAGAACAGGGGGCTGGGAGACCCAGTACTTC	CAWRTGGWETQYF
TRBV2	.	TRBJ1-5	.	TGTGCCAGCAGTGAATTGTTGGGGGGGGATCAGCCCCAGCATTTT	CASSELLGGDQPQHF
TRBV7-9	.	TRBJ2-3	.	TGTGCCAGCAGCCAAAACGGAGTCACAGATACGCAGTATTTT	CASSQNGVTDTQYF
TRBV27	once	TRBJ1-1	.	TGTGCCAGCAGTTTAGGGGCCAGAGGCCTCCCCCTGAACACTGAAGCTTTCTTT	CASSLGARGLPLNTEAFF
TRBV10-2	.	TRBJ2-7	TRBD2	TGCGCCAGCACTGGGACTAGCGGAAAACGTAGCTCCTACGAGCAGTACTTC	CASTGTSGKRSSYEQYF
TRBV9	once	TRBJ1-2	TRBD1	TGTGCCAGCAGCGTAGCCCCAAGACCGGGACAGGGGAGCTATGGCTACACCTTC	CASSVAPRPGQGSYGYTF
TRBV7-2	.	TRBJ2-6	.	TGTGCCAGCAGCTTAAACAGCCCAACCTCTGGGGCCAACGTCCTGACTTTC	CASSLNSPTSGANVLTF
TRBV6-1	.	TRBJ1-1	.	TGTGCCAGCAGTGAAGAGGGCAGGGGGAACACTGAAGCTTTCTTT	CASSEEGRGNTEAFF
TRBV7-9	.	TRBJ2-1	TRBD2	TGTGCCAGCAGCTCCTTAGCGGGAGGGCCGGAGAATGAGCAGTTCTTC	CASSSLAGGPENEQFF
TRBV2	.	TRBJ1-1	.	TGTGCCAGCAGCATATTGGCAGGGAACACTGAAGCTTTCTTT	CASSILAGNTEAFF
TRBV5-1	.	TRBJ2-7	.	TGCGCCAGCAGCTCCGCCGGGACTTCCTACGAGCAGTACTTC	CASSSAGTSYEQYF
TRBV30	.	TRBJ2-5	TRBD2	TGTGCCTGGAGTGACTCCGGACTAGCGGGAGGCCAGGAAGAGACCCAGTACTTC	CAWSDSGLAGGQEETQYF
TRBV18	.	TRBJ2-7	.	TGTGCCAGCTCACCACCGGGCGGGATCTCCTACGAGCAGTACTTC	CASSPPGGISYEQYF
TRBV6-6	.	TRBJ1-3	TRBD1	TGTGCCAGCGCACCGGGGACAGGGGTTACTGGAAACACCATATATTTT	CASAPGTGVTGNTIYF
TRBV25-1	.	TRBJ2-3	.	TGTGCCAGCAGTGAAGGAGTTTCCACAGATACGCAGTATTTT	CASSEGVSTDTQYF
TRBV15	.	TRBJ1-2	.	TGTGCCACCAGAGAGGGCCGAGCTAACTATGGCTACACCTTC	CATREGRANYGYTF
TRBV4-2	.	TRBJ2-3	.	TGTGCCAGCAGCCAAGAGCTAGCTTCGGATACGCAGTATTTT	CASSQELASDTQYF
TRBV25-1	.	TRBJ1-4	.	TGTGCCAGCAGTGATAGCCGGAATGAAAAACTGTTTTTT	CASSDSRNEKLFF